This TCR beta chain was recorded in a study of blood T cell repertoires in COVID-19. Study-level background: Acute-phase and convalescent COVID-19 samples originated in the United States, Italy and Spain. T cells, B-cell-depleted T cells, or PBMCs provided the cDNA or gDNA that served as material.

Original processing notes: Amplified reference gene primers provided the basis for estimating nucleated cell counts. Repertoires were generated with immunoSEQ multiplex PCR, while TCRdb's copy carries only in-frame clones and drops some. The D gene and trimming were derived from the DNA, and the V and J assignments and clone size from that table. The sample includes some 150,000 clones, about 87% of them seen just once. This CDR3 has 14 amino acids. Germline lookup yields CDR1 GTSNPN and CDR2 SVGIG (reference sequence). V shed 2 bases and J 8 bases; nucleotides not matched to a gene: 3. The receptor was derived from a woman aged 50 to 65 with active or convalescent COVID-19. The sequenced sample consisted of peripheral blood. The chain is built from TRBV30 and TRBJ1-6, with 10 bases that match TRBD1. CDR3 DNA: TGTGCCTGGAGTCCCGGGACAGGGGATTCACCCCTCCACTTT. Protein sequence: CAWSPGTGDSPLHF.